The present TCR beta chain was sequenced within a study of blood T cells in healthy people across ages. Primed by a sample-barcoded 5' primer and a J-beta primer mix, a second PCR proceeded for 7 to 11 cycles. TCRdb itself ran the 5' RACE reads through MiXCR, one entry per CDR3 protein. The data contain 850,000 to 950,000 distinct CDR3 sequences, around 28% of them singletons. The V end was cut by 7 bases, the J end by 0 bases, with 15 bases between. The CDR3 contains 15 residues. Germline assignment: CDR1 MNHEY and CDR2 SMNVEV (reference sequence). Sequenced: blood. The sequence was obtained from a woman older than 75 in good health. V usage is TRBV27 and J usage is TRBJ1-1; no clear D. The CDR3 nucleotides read TGTGCCAGCAAAGCTAGCTCCCTATTGAACACTGAAGCTTTCTTT. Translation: CASKASSLLNTEAFF.